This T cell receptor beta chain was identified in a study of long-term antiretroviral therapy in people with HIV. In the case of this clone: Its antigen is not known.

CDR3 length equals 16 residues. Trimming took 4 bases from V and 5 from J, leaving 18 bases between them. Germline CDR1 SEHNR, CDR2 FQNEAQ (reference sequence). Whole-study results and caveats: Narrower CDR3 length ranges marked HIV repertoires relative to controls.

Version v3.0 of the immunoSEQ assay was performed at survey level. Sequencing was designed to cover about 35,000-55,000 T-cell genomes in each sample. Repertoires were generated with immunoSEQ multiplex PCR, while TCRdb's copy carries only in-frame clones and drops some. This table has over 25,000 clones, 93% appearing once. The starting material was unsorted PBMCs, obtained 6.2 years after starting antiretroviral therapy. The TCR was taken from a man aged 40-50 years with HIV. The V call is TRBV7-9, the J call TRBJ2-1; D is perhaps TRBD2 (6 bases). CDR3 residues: CASSSSGTQVHNEQFF. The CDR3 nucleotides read TGTGCCAGCAGCTCCTCCGGGACTCAAGTGCACAATGAGCAGTTCTTC.